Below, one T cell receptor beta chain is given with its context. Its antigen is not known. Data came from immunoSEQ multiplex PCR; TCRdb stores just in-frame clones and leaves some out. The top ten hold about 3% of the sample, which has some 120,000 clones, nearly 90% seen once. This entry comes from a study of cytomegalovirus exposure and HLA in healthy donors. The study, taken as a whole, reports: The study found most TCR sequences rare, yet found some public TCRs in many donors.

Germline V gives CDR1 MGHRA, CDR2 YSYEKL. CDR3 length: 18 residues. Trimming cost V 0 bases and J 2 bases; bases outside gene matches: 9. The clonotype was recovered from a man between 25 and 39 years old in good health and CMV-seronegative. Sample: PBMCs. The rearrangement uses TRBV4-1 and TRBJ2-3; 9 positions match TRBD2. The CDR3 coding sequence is TGCGCCAGCAGCCAAGAAGGGGCTAGCGGGGTGAACACAGATACGCAGTATTTT. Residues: CASSQEGASGVNTDTQYF.